The present T cell receptor beta chain was sequenced within a study of T cells after yellow fever vaccination. Turning to the study itself: In the case of low-cell-number fractions, SMART-Seq v4 Ultra Low Input was used for preparation.

A few counts support this clonotype. The antigen remains unidentified. Whole-study results and caveats: Abundant clonotypes from the bulk population could have been carried over as contaminants into FACS-sorted repertoires. Most clones from primary vaccination resurfaced after the booster (around 97% CD4, 75% to 90% CD8).

A single record per CDR3 protein comes from TCRdb applying MiXCR to the 5' RACE reads. The sample contains 170,000 or so distinct CDR3 sequences, approximately 6.2% of which appear only once. The sequences come from CD4+ T cells sorted from PBMCs, collected on the day of the first yellow fever vaccination. The sequence was collected from a man between 18 and 29 years old who received the YFV17D yellow fever vaccine.

DNA of the CDR3: TGTGCCAGCAGCCGCTGGGGACGGCCAGGGGTGAGCTCCTACAATGAGCAGTTCTTC. This codes for CASSRWGRPGVSSYNEQFF. This sequence joins TRBV11-2 and TRBJ2-1; maybe TRBD1 (6 bases). Germline V gene sequence: CDR1 SGHAT, CDR2 FQNNGV. Trimming shortened V by 5 bases and J by 0 bases, and 23 bases separated the two germline ends. The CDR3 loop spans 19 amino acids.